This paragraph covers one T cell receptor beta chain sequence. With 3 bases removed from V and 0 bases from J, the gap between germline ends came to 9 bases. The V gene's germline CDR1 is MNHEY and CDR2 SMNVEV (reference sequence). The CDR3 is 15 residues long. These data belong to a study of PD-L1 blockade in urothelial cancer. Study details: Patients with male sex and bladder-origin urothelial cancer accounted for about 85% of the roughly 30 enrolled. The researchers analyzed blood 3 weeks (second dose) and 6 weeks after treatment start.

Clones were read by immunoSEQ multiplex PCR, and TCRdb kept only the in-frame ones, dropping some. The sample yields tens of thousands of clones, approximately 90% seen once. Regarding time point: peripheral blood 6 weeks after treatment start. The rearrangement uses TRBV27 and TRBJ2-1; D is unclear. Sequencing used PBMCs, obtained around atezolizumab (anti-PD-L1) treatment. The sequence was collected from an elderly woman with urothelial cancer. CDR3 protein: CASSFLISSYNEQFF. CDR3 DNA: TGTGCCAGCAGTTTCTTAATCTCCTCCTACAATGAGCAGTTCTTC.